The entry below describes one T cell receptor beta chain. Its antigen is currently not known. No much larger clone is present one base from it, and per-base qualities are unavailable. Each collaborating institution followed its own protocols to collect whole blood in K2EDTA tubes. For TCRbeta analysis, collaborator samples were shipped as frozen whole blood, as isolated PBMCs, or as DNA extracted from either sample type. From the cysteine up to the phenylalanine, the CDR3 has a length of 16 residues. Left in the record is the CDR3 DNA by itself, 48 bases read in frame from the first base. Ends trimmed: V by 1 base, J by 4 bases; bases unmatched to a gene: 6. In the germline V gene, CDR1 corresponds to SGHDN and CDR2 to FVKESK. The data originate from a study of blood T cell repertoires in COVID-19 (dated by TCRdb to the early 2020s). Looking at the study overall: Samples covering the acute and convalescent phases of COVID-19 were provided by collaborators in the United States, Italy and Spain. The prospective study material was composed of cDNA or gDNA derived from T cells, B-cell-depleted T cells, or PBMCs. Subjects who had been exposed to COVID-19, were actively infected with it, or had recovered from it provided the deeply sampled blood TCRbeta repertoires that made up the dataset. The repertoires were released in a freely available public database intended as a resource for research on the immune response to SARS-CoV-2. Samples were obtained from the ongoing ImmuneRACE study (first 160 participants) and from about 1,300 subjects provided by 6 global collaborators. Nearly every sample came with metadata listing a de-identified subject ID, COVID-19 status, age in years and sex. Where available, HLA class I and class II types were taken from metadata supplied by the sample provider and were not determined by assay-based typing.

The immunoSEQ Assay, a bias-controlled multiplex PCR, was used to amplify TCRbeta CDR3 regions from genomic DNA. The original pipeline was this. The number of nucleated cells in each sample was estimated by amplification of reference gene primers within the assay. To quantify the absolute abundance of each unique TCRbeta CDR3 rearrangement, sequence reads were collapsed and filtered. For each sample, productive Simpson clonality was calculated as the square root of Simpson's diversity index across productive rearrangements. This is the immuneACCESS table as TCRdb keeps it, with only in-frame sequences that have V and J called. A part of the clones is gone; compared with another copy, unresolved V genes explain less than half, and the rest is unexplained. That table supplies the V and J calls and clone size; D and trimming were determined from the DNA. The sample data list 60,000 to 75,000 clones, and more than 75% of these were observed just once. The ten biggest clones cover roughly 1.5% of the sample.

General conclusions and limits of the study: How much clinical and demographic metadata was included differed by source and by participant, and the metadata was provided uncurated.

The chain links TRBV14 with TRBJ2-7; the junction holds 11 bases that match TRBD2. This receptor was obtained from a human donor in a cohort sampled during active COVID-19. Specimen: peripheral blood. The DNA is TGTGCCAGCAGCCAAGCTAGACTAGCGGGGACGTACGAGCAGTACTTC. Translated, this is CASSQARLAGTYEQYF.